Listed below are T cell receptor beta chains from one sample, sequenced in a study of shared clonotypes between healthy human individuals. Produced via immunoSEQ multiplex PCR; TCRdb's table is partial and in-frame only. The table lists about 2 million clones, approximately 95% of them singletons. The specimen sequenced was naive CD8+ T cells sorted from blood. The receptors were sampled from a man younger than 30 in good health. Both conserved end residues are part of each CDR3. Fields, in order: J gene, D gene, clone size, V gene, CDR3 protein, CDR3 DNA. The D gene is left open where the match is weak. Some rows have no size entry. The others give once, few or many, or a class for an expanded clone.

>TRBJ2-2|TRBD2|-|TRBV7-6
CASSLPREREDTGELFF
TGTGCCAGCAGCCTCCCCAGGGAGCGGGAGGACACCGGGGAGCTGTTTTTT
>TRBJ2-3|-|-|TRBV5-1
CASSREGTDTQYF
TGCGCCAGCAGCCGGGAAGGGACAGATACGCAGTATTTT
>TRBJ2-1|TRBD2|-|TRBV4-1
CASSQDPSGGLENEQFF
TGCGCCAGCAGCCAAGACCCTAGCGGGGGGCTTGAGAATGAGCAGTTCTTC
>TRBJ1-3|-|-|TRBV28
CASSLRFGAESGNTIYF
TGTGCCAGCAGTTTACGGTTCGGGGCCGAATCTGGAAACACCATATATTTT
>TRBJ2-1|-|-|TRBV25-1
CASSESGGGNEQFF
TGTGCCAGCAGTGAATCTGGAGGGGGCAATGAGCAGTTCTTC
>TRBJ2-7|-|once|TRBV28
CASSPFFSGTYEQYF
TGTGCCAGCAGTCCGTTTTTCTCAGGGACCTACGAGCAGTACTTC
>TRBJ1-1|TRBD1|-|TRBV11-2
CASSEGTDEAFF
TGTGCCAGCAGCGAGGGGACAGATGAAGCTTTCTTT
>TRBJ1-4|-|-|TRBV7-2
CASSIGDLTNEKLFF
TGTGCCAGCTCAATCGGGGACTTGACTAATGAAAAACTGTTTTTT
>TRBJ2-3|-|-|TRBV7-9
CASSLEVVASTDTQYF
TGTGCCAGCAGCTTAGAAGTTGTGGCCAGCACAGATACGCAGTATTTT
>TRBJ2-7|-|-|TRBV19
CASSIGGWSYEQYF
TGTGCCAGTAGTATAGGAGGGTGGTCCTACGAGCAGTACTTC
>TRBJ1-6|TRBD1|-|TRBV5-4
CASSLTSSTMSQGVGSPLHF
TGTGCCAGCAGCCTTACCTCGTCAACCATGTCCCAGGGGGTTGGGTCACCCCTCCACTTT
>TRBJ1-1|-|-|TRBV19
CASSWEPYGKNTEAFF
TGTGCCAGTAGTTGGGAGCCTTATGGTAAGAACACTGAAGCTTTCTTT
>TRBJ2-7|TRBD1|-|TRBV27
CASSLMGPLGTVLYEQYF
TGTGCCAGCAGTTTAATGGGACCCCTCGGGACAGTCCTCTACGAGCAGTACTTC
>TRBJ1-1|TRBD1|once|TRBV11-2
CASSLVAPRGPTEAFF
TGTGCCAGCAGCTTAGTAGCCCCCAGGGGGCCCACTGAAGCTTTCTTT
>TRBJ1-3|-|-|TRBV25-1
CASSDGRASGNTIYF
TGTGCCAGCAGTGACGGCAGGGCATCTGGAAACACCATATATTTT
>TRBJ2-7|TRBD1|-|TRBV13
CASRDSGTGLSYEQYF
TGTGCCAGCAGAGATTCCGGGACAGGGTTATCCTACGAGCAGTACTTC
>TRBJ2-7|-|-|TRBV4-1
CASSQELAPSLYEQYF
TGCGCCAGCAGCCAAGAGTTAGCACCGTCCCTCTACGAGCAGTACTTC
>TRBJ1-2|-|-|TRBV5-1
CASSLGREGGDYGYTF
TGCGCCAGCAGCTTGGGGCGAGAGGGTGGGGACTATGGCTACACCTTC
>TRBJ2-7|-|-|TRBV7-9
CASSLDQASYEQYF
TGTGCCAGCAGCTTAGACCAAGCTTCCTACGAGCAGTACTTC
>TRBJ1-5|TRBD1|-|TRBV27
CASSVQGESNQPQHF
TGTGCCAGCAGTGTACAGGGGGAAAGCAATCAGCCCCAGCATTTT
>TRBJ1-4|-|-|TRBV27
CASSILTSRGNEKLFF
TGTGCCAGCAGTATATTAACTTCCCGGGGGAATGAAAAACTGTTTTTT
>TRBJ2-7|TRBD1|once|TRBV6-1
CAVKGTDLYEQYF
TGTGCCGTAAAGGGGACAGACCTTTACGAGCAGTACTTC
>TRBJ2-5|TRBD2|-|TRBV2
CASSVPSSGRLLETQYF
TGTGCCAGCAGTGTCCCCTCCAGCGGGAGGTTATTAGAGACCCAGTACTTC
>TRBJ1-4|-|-|TRBV10-2
CASSGYEGEKLFF
TGCGCCAGCAGTGGATACGAAGGGGAAAAACTGTTTTTT
>TRBJ1-1|-|-|TRBV5-1
CASSLDLGQNTEAFF
TGCGCCAGCAGCTTGGACCTTGGACAGAACACTGAAGCTTTCTTT
>TRBJ1-5|-|-|TRBV7-9
CASSPGVSNQPQHF
TGTGCCAGCAGCCCAGGGGTTAGCAATCAGCCCCAGCATTTT
>TRBJ2-3|-|-|TRBV27
CASSFWDNTDTQYF
TGTGCCAGCAGTTTTTGGGACAACACAGATACGCAGTATTTT
>TRBJ1-5|TRBD1|-|TRBV27
CATKITGGMEPQHF
TGTGCCACCAAAATAACAGGGGGCATGGAGCCCCAGCATTTT
>TRBJ1-1|-|-|TRBV10-1
CASSAQTQSMNTEAFF
TGCGCCAGCAGTGCCCAGACTCAGAGCATGAACACTGAAGCTTTCTTT
>TRBJ1-5|-|-|TRBV30
CAWSVGSGSNQPQHF
TGTGCCTGGAGTGTAGGGTCAGGTAGCAATCAGCCCCAGCATTTT
>TRBJ2-7|TRBD1|-|TRBV11-2
CASSLGTGGPFYEQYF
TGTGCCAGCAGCTTAGGGACAGGGGGACCTTTCTACGAGCAGTACTTC
>TRBJ2-7|TRBD2|-|TRBV19
CASSIGAGEYEQYF
TGTGCCAGTAGTATTGGGGCGGGGGAATACGAGCAGTACTTC
>TRBJ2-5|TRBD2|-|TRBV9
CASSVATASGGEMETQYF
TGTGCCAGCAGCGTAGCTACGGCTAGCGGGGGGGAAATGGAGACCCAGTACTTC
>TRBJ2-2|TRBD2|-|TRBV27
CASRVAGGNTGELFF
TGTGCCAGCAGGGTAGCGGGGGGGAACACCGGGGAGCTGTTTTTT
>TRBJ2-3|-|-|TRBV18
CASSRSGRDTDTQYF
TGTGCCAGCTCACGATCGGGACGGGACACAGATACGCAGTATTTT
>TRBJ2-7|-|-|TRBV4-2
CASSQWDGEYEQYF
TGTGCCAGCAGCCAATGGGACGGGGAATACGAGCAGTACTTC
>TRBJ2-2|-|-|TRBV7-9
CASTNSNTGELFF
TGTGCCAGCACCAATTCAAATACCGGGGAGCTGTTTTTT
>TRBJ2-1|-|-|TRBV7-2
CASSLRDTRTNEQFF
TGTGCCAGCAGCTTACGGGACACCAGAACGAATGAGCAGTTCTTC
>TRBJ1-2|TRBD1|-|TRBV2
CASSADRADYGYTF
TGTGCCAGCAGCGCCGACAGGGCGGACTATGGCTACACCTTC
>TRBJ1-1|-|-|TRBV10-1
CASCDRLITEAFF
TGCGCCAGCTGCGACCGATTGATCACTGAAGCTTTCTTT
>TRBJ2-7|-|once|TRBV2
CASSSPDRTYEQYF
TGTGCCAGCAGTTCGCCGGACAGAACCTACGAGCAGTACTTC
>TRBJ2-7|TRBD1|once|TRBV7-6
CASSLGTATYEQYF
TGTGCCAGCAGCCTAGGGACAGCTACCTACGAGCAGTACTTC